One sample yielded the 2 T cell receptor beta chains listed below, sequenced in a study of cytomegalovirus exposure and HLA in healthy donors. Researchers ran the PCR with 60 Vbeta and 13 Jbeta primers. Produced via immunoSEQ multiplex PCR; TCRdb's table is partial and in-frame only. Among fewer than 200,000 clones listed, roughly 80% were seen once. Material for sequencing was PBMCs. The receptors were sampled from a woman younger than 35 in good health and CMV-seronegative.

A single count supports this clone. The chain recombines TRBV29-1 with TRBJ2-5; 7 bases are a match to TRBD1. The J call is doubtful: the DNA matches TRBJ2-7 better. Germline CDR1 is SQVTM and CDR2 is ANQGSEA. CDR3 length: 11 amino acids. The CDR3 DNA is TGCAGCGTGCCTACAGGGGCCGAGCAGTACTTC. It translates to CSVPTGAEQYF.

The J gene is TRBJ2-3, the V gene TRBV15, with D hard to call. The V gene lost 0 bases and the J gene lost 10 bases, with 11 bases spanning the gap. The CDR3 is 13 amino acids. Germline V CDR1 and CDR2: LNHNV, YYDKDF (reference sequence). The CDR3 DNA reads as TGTGCCACCAGCAGAGATCGTTTAGAGGCGCAGTATTTT. Translation: CATSRDRLEAQYF.